The 32 T cell receptor beta chains reported below all come from one sample, sequenced in a study of patients and donors after allogeneic stem cell transplantation. TCRdb passed the RT-PCR reads through MiXCR, listing each CDR3 protein once. This sample has about a million distinct CDR3 sequences, with under 20% found just once. The sample was blood, either unsorted or a sorted T cell fraction (not recorded which). The receptors here all came from a human donor who was either an allogeneic HSCT recipient or a stem cell or donor lymphocyte infusion donor (not recorded which). It is not recorded whose cells these are; they may come from a transplant donor.

In its sample, this clonotype was seen many times. The genes are TRBV7-2 and TRBJ1-2; D is perhaps TRBD1 (5 bases). V was clipped by 2 bases and J by 0 bases, with 7 bases between them. CDR1 and CDR2 from the germline V gene are SGHTA and FQGNSA. The CDR3 has 14 amino acids. CDR3 protein: CASSLRGPNYGYTF. For the CDR3, the DNA is TGTGCCAGCAGCTTAAGGGGCCCTAACTATGGCTACACCTTC.

The rearrangement links TRBV2 to TRBJ1-2, with D uncertain. The CDR3 is 12 residues long. Germline-derived CDR1 and CDR2 are SNHLY and FYNNEI. Trimming pared 3 bases from V and 6 bases from J, leaving 8 bases between. In DNA form, the CDR3 reads TGTGCCAGCAGTGAGGCTCGGCATGGCTACACCTTC. It codes for CASSEARHGYTF.

The sample holds a few counts of this clonotype. The J gene is TRBJ2-3, the V gene TRBV5-1; 10 bases are shared with TRBD2. CDR3 length: 18 residues. Germline values: CDR1 SGHRS, CDR2 YFSETQ. The J segment lost 2 bases and the V segment lost 0 bases, leaving 9 bases of the junction unmatched. The CDR3 coding sequence is TGCGCCAGCAGCTTGGATTTAGCGGGGGGTCCCCTCACAGATACGCAGTATTTT. It specifies CASSLDLAGGPLTDTQYF. Using reference TRBV5-1 and TRBJ2-3 for the parts outside the CDR3, the full variable domain is KAGVTQTPRYLIKTRGQQVTLSCSPISGHRSVSWYQQTPGQGLQFLFEYFSETQRNKGNFPGRFSGRQFSNSRSEMNVSTLELGDSALYLCASSLDLAGGPLTDTQYFGPGTRLTVL.

The chain has TRBV6-1 and TRBJ2-7, with TRBD1 identical over 11 bases. Germline V lookup: CDR1 MNHNS, CDR2 SASEGT. This CDR3 is built from 15 residues. With V trimmed by 7 bases and J by 6 bases, 11 bases remained unmatched. CDR3 residues: CASTQTDRGLREQYF. CDR3 nucleotide sequence: TGTGCCAGCACCCAGACGGACAGGGGGCTTCGCGAGCAGTACTTC.

This clonotype was seen a handful of times. Since the CDR3 does not end with the conserved phenylalanine or tryptophan, this likely comes from a read error. The chain carries TRBV12-3 or TRBV12-4 and TRBJ2-5; 8 bases line up with TRBD2. The V and J ends lost 3 bases and 10 bases, in that order; junction bases with no gene match: 7. CDR3 size: 13 residues. CDR3 in DNA: TGTGCCAGCAGTTTTCGGGACGGGGGGGACCAGTACCTC. This gives the protein CASSFRDGGDQYL.

This clonotype was recorded a few times. This chain uses TRBV5-1 with TRBJ2-6; D is perhaps TRBD1 (5 bases). Trimming removed 4 bases at V and 0 bases at J, with 8 bases between. The CDR3 spans 15 residues. Germline V gene data show CDR1 as SGHRS and CDR2 as YFSETQ. CDR3 bases: TGCGCCAGCAGCGACAGAACCTCTGGGGCCAACGTCCTGACTTTC. This codes for CASSDRTSGANVLTF.

This clonotype has a handful of counts. The chain employs TRBV7-9 and TRBJ1-1, with D possibly matching TRBD1 (5 bases). Germline CDR1 and CDR2: SEHNR and FQNEAQ (reference sequence). This CDR3 is 15 amino acids long. Trimming stripped 2 bases from V and 1 base from J, with 11 bases between. The CDR3 reads CASSLQRRGNTEAFF. Here the CDR3 DNA reads TGTGCCAGCAGCTTACAACGTAGGGGGAACACTGAAGCTTTCTTT.

This clonotype was picked up a small number of times. The chain joins TRBV12-3 or TRBV12-4 to TRBJ2-5; D unresolved. V was cut by 1 base and J by 5 bases, with 17 bases left in between. This CDR3 region has 16 residues. Here the CDR3 DNA reads TGTGCCAGCAGTTTAGGGGCCCAGACCGCCGGGGAGACCCAGTACTTC. This sequence encodes CASSLGAQTAGETQYF.

The genes are TRBV5-4 and TRBJ1-5; D unresolved. Trimming stripped 0 bases from V and 8 bases from J, with 9 bases between. Germline V lookup: CDR1 SGHNT, CDR2 YYREEE (reference sequence). The CDR3 is made up of 13 amino acids. The CDR3 DNA reads as TGTGCCAGCAGCTTGGAGGGTACGGAGCCCCAGCATTTT. Protein: CASSLEGTEPQHF. The full variable domain, in which reference TRBV5-4 and TRBJ1-5 provide the parts outside the CDR3, is ETGVTQSPTHLIKTRGQQVTLRCSSQSGHNTVSWYQQALGQGPQFIFQYYREEENGRGNFPPRFSGLQFPNYSSELNVNALELDDSALYLCASSLEGTEPQHFGDGTRLSIL.

By proportion, this clonotype is large (0.1 to 1%). As DNA, the CDR3 is TGTGCCAGCAGCGTAGGCGGGAGCCACCTCAATGAGCAGTTCTTC. Translating gives CASSVGGSHLNEQFF. This sequence joins TRBV9 and TRBJ2-1; 7 nucleotides match TRBD2. V was clipped by 0 bases and J by 6 bases; unmatched bases: 6. The CDR3 is 15 residues long. CDR1 and CDR2 from the germline V gene are SGDLS and YYNGEE.

Many counts were recorded for this clonotype. The V and J genes are TRBV27 and TRBJ1-4, with D perhaps TRBD1 (5 bases). V gave up 5 bases and J gave up 3 bases, with 7 bases separating them. CDR1 and CDR2 from the germline V gene are MNHEY and SMNVEV (reference sequence). This CDR3 spans 13 amino acids. CDR3 region: CASSRGANEKLFF. For the CDR3, the DNA is TGTGCCAGCAGTCGGGGGGCTAATGAAAAACTGTTTTTT. Full variable domain (remainder filled in from reference TRBV27 and TRBJ1-4): EAQVTQNPRYLITVTGKKLTVTCSQNMNHEYMSWYRQDPGLGLRQIYYSMNVEVTDKGDVPEGYKVSRKEKRNFPLILESPSPNQTSLYFCASSRGANEKLFFGSGTQLSVL.

This clonotype was seen repeatedly, ten times or more. The rearrangement links TRBV12-3 or TRBV12-4 to TRBJ1-2, with D possibly matching TRBD1 (6 bases). The CDR3 runs 12 residues. The V end was cut by 6 bases, the J end by 6 bases, with 11 bases between. Here the CDR3 DNA reads TGTGCCAGCAGCTCACAGGGTGATGGCTACACCTTC. Translated, it gives CASSSQGDGYTF.

This clonotype is a singleton in its sample. The chain links TRBV7-9 to TRBJ2-7, with D possibly being TRBD1 (6 bases). Trimming pared 5 bases from V and 3 bases from J, leaving 17 bases between. In germline, CDR1 is SEHNR, CDR2 FQNEAQ (reference sequence). There are 15 residues in the CDR3. CDR3 DNA: TGTGCCAGCAGCCCCCAGGGGTCGGCCAGCTACGAGCAGTACTTC. Its protein product is CASSPQGSASYEQYF.

The J gene is TRBJ2-3, the V gene TRBV7-9, with D possibly matching TRBD2 (5 bases). CDR1 and CDR2 (germline): SEHNR, FQNEAQ (reference sequence). Trimming pared 1 base from V and 5 bases from J, leaving 16 bases between. The CDR3 sequence is 16 residues long. The CDR3 nucleotides are TGTGCCAGCAGCTTAGTCCTAGCCTCAACTGGAGATACGCAGTATTTT. Its translation is CASSLVLASTGDTQYF.

The chain employs TRBV24-1 and TRBJ2-5; the D gene is possibly TRBD2 (6 bases). From germline, CDR1 is KGHDR and CDR2 SFDVKD. This CDR3 spans 17 amino acids. V was shortened by 0 bases and J by 0 bases, with 13 bases between the two germline ends. The CDR3 bases are TGTGCCACCAGTGATTTGAGGCTGGGGGGTCACCAAGAGACCCAGTACTTC. Protein sequence: CATSDLRLGGHQETQYF.

The CDR3 spells CASRGGRDEQFF. The CDR3 DNA reads TGTGCCAGCAGAGGCGGGAGGGATGAGCAGTTCTTC. The chain has TRBV2 and TRBJ2-1; 9 positions agree with TRBD2. J gave up 8 bases and V 6 bases, and 2 bases lay outside the gene matches. This CDR3 has 12 amino acids. Looked up from germline, CDR1 is SNHLY and CDR2 is FYNNEI.

In this sample, this clonotype turned up a few times. The chain joins TRBV29-1 to TRBJ2-7; 13 bases map to TRBD2. V trimming: 0 bases; J trimming: 10 bases; junction bases outside the gene matches: 6. CDR3 length equals 14 residues. Germline CDR1 SQVTM, CDR2 ANQGSEA. CDR3 DNA sequence: TGCAGCGTTGAAGATGGAGGACTAGCGGGAGTACAGTACTTC. Translation: CSVEDGGLAGVQYF.

The chain has TRBV5-1 and TRBJ1-1; 8 bases match TRBD1. There are 15 residues in the CDR3. The germline V gene encodes CDR1 SGHRS and CDR2 YFSETQ. V gave up 4 bases and J gave up 5 bases; unmatched junction bases: 10. The CDR3 DNA reads as TGCGCCAGCAGCCAAAACCTCGGGACAGGAACTGAAGCTTTCTTT. Its protein product is CASSQNLGTGTEAFF.

The V and J genes are TRBV5-1 and TRBJ2-7, with 15 bases identical to TRBD2. Germline CDR1 SGHRS, CDR2 YFSETQ. The CDR3 is made up of 15 amino acids. V lost 4 bases to trimming and J lost 6 bases; unmatched junction nucleotides: 5. The CDR3 nucleotides read TGCGCCAGCAGCCTGGTGGGACTAGCGGGAGGCGAGCAGTACTTC. Protein product: CASSLVGLAGGEQYF.

This clonotype was seen more than once but under ten times. The J gene is TRBJ1-2, the V gene TRBV2, with 7 nucleotides matching TRBD1. CDR1 and CDR2 (germline): SNHLY, FYNNEI. The V segment lost 3 bases and the J segment 5 bases; nucleotides outside the gene matches: 12. This CDR3 has 16 amino acids. In DNA, the CDR3 is TGTGCCAGCAGTGATCCAACGACAGGGATCCTATATGGCTACACCTTC. Translation gives CASSDPTTGILYGYTF.

DNA for the CDR3: TGTGCCAGCAGCTGGCTTAGCGGCACAGATACGCAGTATTTT. Its translation: CASSWLSGTDTQYF. V is TRBV7-8 and J is TRBJ2-3, with D possibly being TRBD2 (5 bases). Trimming shortened V by 4 bases and J by 1 base, and 9 bases separated the two germline ends. The CDR3 loop spans 14 amino acids. Germline CDR1 reads SGHVS; CDR2 reads FQNEAQ.

CDR3 nucleotides: TGTGCCAGCAGTTTTACCCGGACAGGGAGCACAGATACGCAGTATTTT. It is translated as CASSFTRTGSTDTQYF. The chain joins TRBV12-3 or TRBV12-4 to TRBJ2-3, with 8 bases aligning to TRBD1. V lost 3 bases to trimming and J lost 0 bases; unmatched junction nucleotides: 5. The length of the CDR3 is 16 residues.

The chain combines TRBV24-1 with TRBJ1-1; the D is unclear. This CDR3 is 11 amino acids long. Trimming cost V 4 bases and J 10 bases, with 9 bases left between them. In germline, CDR1 is KGHDR, CDR2 SFDVKD. Here the CDR3 reads CATSELGVAFF. The CDR3 coding sequence is TGTGCCACCAGTGAGTTGGGCGTAGCTTTCTTT.

This clonotype was observed a handful of times. The chain joins TRBV19 to TRBJ2-2; unclear D gene. The CDR3 spans 15 residues. Germline CDR1 reads LNHDA; CDR2 reads SQIVND (reference sequence). Trimming shortened V by 4 bases and J by 6 bases, and 15 bases separated the two germline ends. CDR3 residues: CASSKTIPNAGELFF. CDR3 DNA sequence: TGTGCCAGTAGTAAGACAATCCCCAACGCCGGGGAGCTGTTTTTT.

This clonotype has more than one count but fewer than ten. V and J are TRBV29-1 and TRBJ2-4, with 13 bases matching TRBD2. Germline V gene lookup returns CDR1 SQVTM and CDR2 ANQGSEA. This CDR3 contains 17 residues. V was pared by 7 bases and J by 0 bases, with 9 bases of the junction left unmatched. CDR3: CSAVGLAGVLAKNIQYF. The CDR3 nucleotides read TGCAGCGCCGTAGGACTAGCGGGGGTCCTAGCCAAAAACATTCAGTACTTC.

The genes are TRBV5-1 and TRBJ2-2, with 7 bases aligning to TRBD2. Germline trimming cut 4 bases from V and 5 bases from J; bases unmatched to any gene: 8. Germline V gives CDR1 SGHRS, CDR2 YFSETQ. This CDR3 is 15 amino acids long. In DNA, the CDR3 is TGCGCCAGCAGCCCGGGCGGAGCGGGGACCGGGGAGCTGTTTTTT. Translating gives CASSPGGAGTGELFF.

The chain combines TRBV5-3 with TRBJ1-5; D gene ambiguous. TRBV5-3 is noted as an ORF with a role that remains uncertain. This CDR3 contains 12 residues. V lost 0 bases and J 11 bases, leaving 9 bases between the germline ends. CDR3 nucleotides: TGTGCCAGAAGCTTGGCCGACTGGGCCCAGCATTTT. It is translated as CARSLADWAQHF.

This clonotype turned up a few times. This rearrangement joins TRBV6-1 to TRBJ1-4; weak D call: TRBD1 (6 bases). From germline, CDR1 is MNHNS and CDR2 SASEGT. The CDR3 totals 14 residues. The V end lost 8 bases, the J end lost 8 bases, and 18 bases lay between the germline ends. The CDR3 DNA is TGTGCCAGCCGGACGGGGGGGCAAGGCGAAAAACTGTTTTTT. It is translated as CASRTGGQGEKLFF.

In this sample, this clonotype turned up a few times. This sequence joins TRBV11-2 and TRBJ1-1, with D possibly being TRBD1 (6 bases). CDR1 SGHAT and CDR2 FQNNGV come from the germline V gene. The CDR3 is 14 residues long. V was trimmed by 6 bases and J by 1 base, leaving 12 bases between them. The CDR3 DNA is TGTGCCAGCAGAGGACAGCGGCGGAACACTGAAGCTTTCTTT. Translated: CASRGQRRNTEAFF.

In its sample, this clonotype was seen many times. V usage is TRBV12-3 or TRBV12-4 and J usage is TRBJ2-7; TRBD1 aligns across 11 bases. The CDR3 spans 14 residues. With V trimmed by 3 bases and J by 4 bases, 2 bases remained unmatched. In DNA, the CDR3 is TGTGCCAGCAGTTTTGGGGACAGGGGGTACGAGCAGTACTTC. Its protein is CASSFGDRGYEQYF.

The gene calls are TRBV20-1 and TRBJ1-5; a weak D match, TRBD1 (6 bases). Germline CDR1 and CDR2: DFQATT and SNEGSKA (reference sequence). The CDR3 is 13 residues long. The V end was cut by 6 bases, the J end by 5 bases, with 14 bases between. CDR3 in DNA: TGCAGTGCCACCTGGGACACCTATCAGCCCCAGCATTTT. Protein product: CSATWDTYQPQHF.

This clonotype was recorded a few times. This chain links TRBV30 with TRBJ2-5; no reliable D call. This CDR3 is 11 amino acids long. V was shortened by 1 base and J by 2 bases, with 2 bases between the two germline ends. Per germline, CDR1 GTSNPN and CDR2 SVGIG (reference sequence). This CDR3 is CAWSAQETQYF. The CDR3 DNA follows: TGTGCCTGGAGTGCTCAAGAGACCCAGTACTTC.